The entry below gives a single TCR beta chain sequence along with its context. These data come from a study of T cells expressing NK-cell markers. This CDR3 contains 15 residues. Germline V gene lookup returns CDR1 LNHDA and CDR2 SQIVND (reference sequence). TCRdb re-called the 5' RACE reads and catalogs CDR3 proteins one per entry, DNA excluded. Across almost 450,000 distinct CDR3 sequences, the top ten clones capture 6% to 9.5% of the sample. This sequence was found in a woman aged 18 to 75 in good health. The chain links TRBV19 to TRBJ2-1; with no DNA, the TCRdb D assignment of TRBD2 cannot be verified. The sample comprised blood T cells: a sorted CD56 or NKG2C T cell subset, CD4+ or CD8+ T cells, or bulk PBMC T cells (not recorded which). The CDR3 here is CASTLAGGGYNEQFF. The full variable domain, completed using reference TRBV19 and TRBJ2-1, is DGGITQSPKYLFRKEGQNVTLSCEQNLNHDAMYWYRQDPGQGLRLIYYSQIVNDFQKGDIAEGYSVSREKKESFPLTVTSAQKNPTAFYLCASTLAGGGYNEQFFGPGTRLTVL.